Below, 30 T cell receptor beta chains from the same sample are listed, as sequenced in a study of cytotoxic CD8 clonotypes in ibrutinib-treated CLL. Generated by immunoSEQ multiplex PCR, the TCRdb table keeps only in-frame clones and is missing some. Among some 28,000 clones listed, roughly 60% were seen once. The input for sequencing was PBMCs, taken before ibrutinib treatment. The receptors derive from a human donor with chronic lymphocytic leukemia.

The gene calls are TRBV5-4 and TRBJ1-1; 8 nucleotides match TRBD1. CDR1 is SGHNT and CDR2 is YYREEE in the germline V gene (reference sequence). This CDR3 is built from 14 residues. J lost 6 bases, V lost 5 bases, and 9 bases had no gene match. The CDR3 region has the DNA TGTGCCAGCAGGTCGGACAGGGCCACACCTGAAGCTTTCTTT. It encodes CASRSDRATPEAFF.

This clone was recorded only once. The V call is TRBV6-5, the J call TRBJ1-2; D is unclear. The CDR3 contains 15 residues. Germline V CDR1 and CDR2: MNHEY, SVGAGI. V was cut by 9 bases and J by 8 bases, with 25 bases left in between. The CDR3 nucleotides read TGTGCCAGTTACAAGGGCGAAAGTTTTCCGTTGGGCTACACCTTC. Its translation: CASYKGESFPLGYTF.

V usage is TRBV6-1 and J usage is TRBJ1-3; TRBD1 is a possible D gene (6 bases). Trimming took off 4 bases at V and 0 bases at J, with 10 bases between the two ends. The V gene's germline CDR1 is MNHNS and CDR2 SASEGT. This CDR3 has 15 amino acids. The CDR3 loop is CASSGQGYSGNTIYF. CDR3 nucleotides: TGTGCCAGCAGTGGGCAGGGGTACTCTGGAAACACCATATATTTT.

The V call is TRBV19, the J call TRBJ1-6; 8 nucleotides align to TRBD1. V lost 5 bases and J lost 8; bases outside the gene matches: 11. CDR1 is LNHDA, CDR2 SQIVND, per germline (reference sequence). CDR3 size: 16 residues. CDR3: CASSVTGGANHSPLHF. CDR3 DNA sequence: TGTGCCAGTAGTGTCACAGGGGGGGCGAATCATTCACCCCTCCACTTT.

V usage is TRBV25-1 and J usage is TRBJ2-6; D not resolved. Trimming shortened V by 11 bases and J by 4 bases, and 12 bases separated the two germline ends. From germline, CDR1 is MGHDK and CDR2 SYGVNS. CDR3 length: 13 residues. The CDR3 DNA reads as TGTGCCGCCTCGTTGTCCGGGGCCAACGTCCTGACTTTC. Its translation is CAASLSGANVLTF.

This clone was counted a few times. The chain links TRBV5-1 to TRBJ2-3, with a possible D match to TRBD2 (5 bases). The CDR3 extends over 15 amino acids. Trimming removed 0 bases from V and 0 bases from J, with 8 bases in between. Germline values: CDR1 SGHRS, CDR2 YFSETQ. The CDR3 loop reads CASSLVPGSTDTQYF. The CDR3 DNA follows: TGCGCCAGCAGCTTGGTCCCGGGGAGCACAGATACGCAGTATTTT.

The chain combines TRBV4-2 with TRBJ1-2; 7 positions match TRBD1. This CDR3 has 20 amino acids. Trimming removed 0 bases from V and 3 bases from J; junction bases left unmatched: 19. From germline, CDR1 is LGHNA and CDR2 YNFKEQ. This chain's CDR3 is CASSQEISVLRYDRDYGYTF. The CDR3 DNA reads TGTGCCAGCAGCCAAGAGATATCGGTTCTCAGGTATGACAGGGACTATGGCTACACCTTC.

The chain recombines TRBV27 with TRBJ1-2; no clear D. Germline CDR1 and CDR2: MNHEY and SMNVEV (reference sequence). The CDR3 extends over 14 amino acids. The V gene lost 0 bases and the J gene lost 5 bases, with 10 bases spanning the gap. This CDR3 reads CASSLSAGNYGYTF. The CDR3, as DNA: TGTGCCAGCAGTTTATCGGCAGGAAATTATGGCTACACCTTC.

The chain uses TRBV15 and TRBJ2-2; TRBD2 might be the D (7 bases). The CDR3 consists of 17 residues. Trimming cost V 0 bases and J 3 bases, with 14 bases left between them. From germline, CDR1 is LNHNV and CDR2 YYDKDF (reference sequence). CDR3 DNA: TGTGCCACCAGCAGAGATAGTCGGGGGGCCGACACCGGGGAGCTGTTTTTT. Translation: CATSRDSRGADTGELFF.

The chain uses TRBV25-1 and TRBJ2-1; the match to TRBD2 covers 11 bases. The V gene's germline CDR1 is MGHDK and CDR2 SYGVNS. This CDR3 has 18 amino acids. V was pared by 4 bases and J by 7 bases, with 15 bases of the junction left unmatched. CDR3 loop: CASSAGTGRSSGGNEQFF. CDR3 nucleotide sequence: TGTGCCAGCAGTGCCGGGACAGGGCGATCTAGCGGGGGGAATGAGCAGTTCTTC.

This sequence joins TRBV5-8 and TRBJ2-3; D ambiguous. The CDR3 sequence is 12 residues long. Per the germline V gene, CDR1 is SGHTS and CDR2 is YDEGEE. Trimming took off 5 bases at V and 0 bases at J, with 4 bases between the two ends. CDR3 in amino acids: CASSYSTDTQYF. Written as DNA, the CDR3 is TGTGCCAGCAGTTATAGCACAGATACGCAGTATTTT.

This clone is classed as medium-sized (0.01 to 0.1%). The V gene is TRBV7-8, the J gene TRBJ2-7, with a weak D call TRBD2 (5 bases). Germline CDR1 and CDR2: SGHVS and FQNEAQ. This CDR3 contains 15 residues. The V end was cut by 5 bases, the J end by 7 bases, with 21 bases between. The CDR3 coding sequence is TGTGCCAGCAGCCCGAGGGAAGGTAGGGCTATGGAGCAGTACTTC. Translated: CASSPREGRAMEQYF.

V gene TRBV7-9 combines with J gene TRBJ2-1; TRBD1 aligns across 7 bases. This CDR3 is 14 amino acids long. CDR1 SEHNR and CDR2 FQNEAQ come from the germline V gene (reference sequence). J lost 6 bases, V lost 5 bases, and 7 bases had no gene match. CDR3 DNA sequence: TGTGCCAGCAGCCTCCGACAGGGTGCCAATGAGCAGTTCTTC. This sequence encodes CASSLRQGANEQFF. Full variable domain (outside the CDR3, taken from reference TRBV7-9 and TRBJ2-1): DTGVSQNPRHKITKRGQNVTFRCDPISEHNRLYWYRQTLGQGPEFLTYFQNEAQLEKSRLLSDRFSAERPKGSFSTLEIQRTEQGDSAMYLCASSLRQGANEQFFGPGTRLTVL.

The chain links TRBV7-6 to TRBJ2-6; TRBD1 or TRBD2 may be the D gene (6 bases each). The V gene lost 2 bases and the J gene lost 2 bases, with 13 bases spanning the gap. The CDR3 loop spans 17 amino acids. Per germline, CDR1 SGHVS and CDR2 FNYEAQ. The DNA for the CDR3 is TGTGCCAGCAGCTTATACTCGGGGGCTACTGGGGCCAACGTCCTGACTTTC. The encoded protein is CASSLYSGATGANVLTF.

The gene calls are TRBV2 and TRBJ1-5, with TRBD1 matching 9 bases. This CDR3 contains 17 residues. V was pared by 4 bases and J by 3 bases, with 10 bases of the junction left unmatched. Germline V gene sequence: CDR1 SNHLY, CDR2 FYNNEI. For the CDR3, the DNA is TGTGCCAGCAGTGGACAGGGGGTCGGGGGGACCAATCAGCCCCAGCATTTT. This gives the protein CASSGQGVGGTNQPQHF.

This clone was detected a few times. Here the CDR3 DNA reads TGTGCCAGCGCGAGGGGGCTCGACGAGCAGTACTTC. It codes for CASARGLDEQYF. V is TRBV2 and J is TRBJ2-7; 7 bases align to TRBD1. Unmatched junction bases numbered 6, after V lost 8 bases and J lost 5 bases. The CDR3 covers 12 residues. The germline V gene encodes CDR1 SNHLY and CDR2 FYNNEI.

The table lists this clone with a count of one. In DNA, the CDR3 is TGTGCCACAAATCTGAACACTGAAGCTTTCTTT. Translated: CATNLNTEAFF. The J gene is TRBJ1-1, the V gene TRBV2; D is undetermined. This CDR3 contains 11 residues. Germline assignment: CDR1 SNHLY and CDR2 FYNNEI. V was clipped by 10 bases and J by 0 bases, with 6 bases between them. The full variable domain, completed using reference TRBV2 and TRBJ1-1, is EPEVTQTPSHQVTQMGQEVILRCVPISNHLYFYWYRQILGQKVEFLVSFYNNEISEKSEIFDDQFSVERPDGSNFTLKIRSTKLEDSAMYFCATNLNTEAFFGQGTRLTVV.

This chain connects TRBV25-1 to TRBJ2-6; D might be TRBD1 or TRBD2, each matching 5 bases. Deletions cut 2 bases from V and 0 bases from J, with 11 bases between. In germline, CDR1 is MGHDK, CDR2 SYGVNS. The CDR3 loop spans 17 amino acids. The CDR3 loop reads CASSEVGRISGANVLTF. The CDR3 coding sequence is TGTGCCAGCAGTGAAGTGGGACGGATCTCTGGGGCCAACGTCCTGACTTTC.

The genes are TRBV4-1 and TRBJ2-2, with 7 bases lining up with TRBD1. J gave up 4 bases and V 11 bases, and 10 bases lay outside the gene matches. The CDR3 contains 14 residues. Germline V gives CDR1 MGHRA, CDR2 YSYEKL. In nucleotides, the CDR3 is TGCGCCGGTCGACAGGGTGTGGGCACCGGGGAGCTGTTTTTT. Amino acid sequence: CAGRQGVGTGELFF.

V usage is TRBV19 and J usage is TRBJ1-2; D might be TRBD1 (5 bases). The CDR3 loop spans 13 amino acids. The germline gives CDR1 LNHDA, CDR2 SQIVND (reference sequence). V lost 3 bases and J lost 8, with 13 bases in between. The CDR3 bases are TGTGCCAGTAGTATCCAGGGTCAGGGCGGCTACACCTTC. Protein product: CASSIQGQGGYTF.

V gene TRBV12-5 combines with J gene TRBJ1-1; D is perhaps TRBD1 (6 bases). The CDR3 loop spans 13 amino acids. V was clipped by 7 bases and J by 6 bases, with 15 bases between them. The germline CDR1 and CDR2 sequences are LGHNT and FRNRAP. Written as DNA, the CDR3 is TGTGCTAGTGCGTTGTGGGGGGGCTCTGAAGCTTTCTTT. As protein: CASALWGGSEAFF. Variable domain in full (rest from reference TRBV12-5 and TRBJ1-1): DARVTQTPRHKVTEMGQEVTMRCQPILGHNTVFWYRQTMMQGLELLAYFRNRAPLDDSGMPKDRFSAEMPDATLATLKIQPSEPRDSAVYFCASALWGGSEAFFGQGTRLTVV.

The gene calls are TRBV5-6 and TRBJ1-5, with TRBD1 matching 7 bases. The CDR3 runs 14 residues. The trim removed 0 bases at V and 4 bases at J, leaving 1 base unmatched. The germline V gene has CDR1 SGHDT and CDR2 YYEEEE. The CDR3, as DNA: TGTGCCAGCAGCTTGGCACAGGGGAATCAGCCCCAGCATTTT. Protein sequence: CASSLAQGNQPQHF.

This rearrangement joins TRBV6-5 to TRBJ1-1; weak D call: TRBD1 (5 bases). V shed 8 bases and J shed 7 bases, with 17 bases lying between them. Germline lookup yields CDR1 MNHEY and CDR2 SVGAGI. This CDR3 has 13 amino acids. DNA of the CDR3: TGTGCCAGCCGCTATAGGGGCACAGATGAAGCTTTCTTT. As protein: CASRYRGTDEAFF.

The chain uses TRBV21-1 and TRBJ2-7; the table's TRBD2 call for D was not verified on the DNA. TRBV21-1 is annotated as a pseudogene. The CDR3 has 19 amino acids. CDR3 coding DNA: TGTGCCAGCAGCAAAGTGGGGACTAGCGGGACAACACGGGCCTACGAGCAGTACTTC. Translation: CASSKVGTSGTTRAYEQYF.

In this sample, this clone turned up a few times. In nucleotides, the CDR3 is TGTGCCAGCCGCCTCCGGGGGGATGTTGCGCTCAATGAGCAGTTCTTC. It encodes CASRLRGDVALNEQFF. This sequence joins TRBV13 and TRBJ2-1, with 7 positions matching TRBD2. In germline, CDR1 is PRHDT, CDR2 FYEKMQ (reference sequence). CDR3 size: 16 residues. With 8 bases clipped from V and 6 bases from J, the junction kept 16 bases outside the gene matches.

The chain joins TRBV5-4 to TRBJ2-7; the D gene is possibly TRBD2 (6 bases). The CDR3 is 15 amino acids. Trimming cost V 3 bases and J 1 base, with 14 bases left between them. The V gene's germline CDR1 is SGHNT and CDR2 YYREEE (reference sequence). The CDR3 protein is CASSSQTGGSYEQYF. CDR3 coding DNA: TGTGCCAGCAGCTCTCAGACCGGGGGATCCTACGAGCAGTACTTC.

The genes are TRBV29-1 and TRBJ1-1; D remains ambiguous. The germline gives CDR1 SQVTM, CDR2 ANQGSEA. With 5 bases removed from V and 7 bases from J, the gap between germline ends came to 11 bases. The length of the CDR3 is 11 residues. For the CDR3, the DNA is TGCAGCGTTTATAAAGATCGTGAAGCTTTCTTT. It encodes CSVYKDREAFF.

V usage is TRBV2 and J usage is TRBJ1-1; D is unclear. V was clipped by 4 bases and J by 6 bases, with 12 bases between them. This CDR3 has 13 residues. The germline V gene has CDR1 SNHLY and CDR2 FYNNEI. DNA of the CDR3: TGTGCCAGCAGTGTCACGGGAAACGCTGAAGCTTTCTTT. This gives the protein CASSVTGNAEAFF.

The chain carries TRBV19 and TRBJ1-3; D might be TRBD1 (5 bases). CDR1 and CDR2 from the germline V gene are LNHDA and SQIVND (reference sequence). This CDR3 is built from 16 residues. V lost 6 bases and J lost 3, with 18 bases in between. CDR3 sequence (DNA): TGTGCCAGTAGCCAAGGATGGAGGGGAAGTGGAAACACCATATATTTT. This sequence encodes CASSQGWRGSGNTIYF.

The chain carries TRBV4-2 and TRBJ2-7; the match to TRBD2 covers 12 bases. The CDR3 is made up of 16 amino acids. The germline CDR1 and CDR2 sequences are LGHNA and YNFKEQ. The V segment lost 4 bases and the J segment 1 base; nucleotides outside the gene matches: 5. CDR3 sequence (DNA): TGTGCCAGCAGCCCCACAGGACTAGCGGGATCCTACGAGCAGTACTTC. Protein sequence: CASSPTGLAGSYEQYF.